The subject of this entry is one T cell receptor (beta chain). In germline, CDR1 is SGHRS, CDR2 YFSETQ. There are 15 residues in the CDR3. The V and J ends lost 0 bases and 3 bases respectively, with 11 bases between them. This sample is drawn from a study of blood T cells in healthy people across ages. The authors ran a second PCR of 7 to 11 cycles using a sample-barcoded 5' primer and a J-beta primer mix. One entry per CDR3 protein results from TCRdb running MiXCR on the 5' RACE reads. The table has approximately 880,000 distinct CDR3 sequences, roughly 50% seen once. The TCR sequence derives from a man between 25 and 39 years old in good health. The V call is TRBV5-1, the J call TRBJ2-3; D is uncertain. Sequencing used blood. The CDR3 sequence: CASSLDGDGTDTQYF. DNA for the CDR3: TGCGCCAGCAGCTTGGATGGGGATGGGACAGATACGCAGTATTTT.